This T cell receptor (beta chain) was retrieved from a study of shared clonotypes between healthy human individuals. A note on this clone: Its cognate antigen is unknown.

Sequencing used immunoSEQ multiplex PCR; TCRdb keeps in-frame clones, though not all of them. The sample lists some 2 million clones, roughly 94% seen once, with more than 0.95% in the top ten. Study outcomes and limitations: The represented genetic and exposure-history diversity was limited by the small number of donors.

Naive-designated CD8 cells lacked CD45RO, were positively enriched for CCR7, and omitted terminally differentiated effector memory CD45RA+ cells. CDR1 is LGHNA, CDR2 YSLEER, per germline. This CDR3 has 13 amino acids. V was cut by 1 base and J by 6 bases, with 7 bases left in between. The sample taken for sequencing was naive CD8+ T cells sorted from blood. The receptor was isolated from a man in his late teens or twenties in good health. J is TRBJ2-1 and V is TRBV4-3; D remains unclear. In DNA, the CDR3 is TGCGCCAGCAGCCAAGGGGGAATCAATGAGCAGTTCTTC. Amino acid sequence: CASSQGGINEQFF.